This T cell receptor (beta chain) was identified in a study of T cell repertoires in cytomegalovirus infection. Study overall: Indicated by public TCR beta signatures were CMV infection and matching HLA type.

CDR1 and CDR2 (germline): LGHNA, YSLEER. The CDR3 loop spans 17 amino acids. With V trimmed by 5 bases and J by 0 bases, 12 bases remained unmatched. Using its own MiXCR run on the reads, TCRdb lists one record per CDR3 protein. The table lists a few hundred thousand distinct CDR3 sequences, about a sixth of them singletons. On this clonotype: Antigen specificity is unknown.

Study-wide points: There were HLA-C-restricted CMV-specific TCR beta clonotypes dominating the ex vivo response. Identification of carriers of CMV plus the relevant HLA was achieved through cumulative public TCR beta family frequency.

The receptor's source is a human donor in good health (CMV status not recorded). Some clones in this sample may be carry-over from other donors' samples. This chain links TRBV4-3 with TRBJ1-1; 7 nucleotides align to TRBD1. Sequences were obtained from CD8+ T cells from PBMCs. CDR3 amino acids: CASSFVGGGLMNTEAFF. The CDR3 DNA is TGCGCCAGCAGCTTCGTAGGGGGCGGCTTAATGAACACTGAAGCTTTCTTT.